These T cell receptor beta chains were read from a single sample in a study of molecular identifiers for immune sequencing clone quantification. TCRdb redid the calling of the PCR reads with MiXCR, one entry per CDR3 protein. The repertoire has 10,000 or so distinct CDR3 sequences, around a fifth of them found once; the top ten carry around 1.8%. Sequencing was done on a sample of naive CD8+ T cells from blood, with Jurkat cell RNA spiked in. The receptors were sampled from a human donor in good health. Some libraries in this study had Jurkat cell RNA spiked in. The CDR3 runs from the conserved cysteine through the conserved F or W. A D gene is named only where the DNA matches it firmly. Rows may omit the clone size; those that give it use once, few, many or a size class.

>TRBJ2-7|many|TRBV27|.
TGTGCCAGCAGGTCTATGGACGAGCAGTACTTC
CASRSMDEQYF
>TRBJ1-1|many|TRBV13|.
TGTGCCAGCAGCTGGGGGGGGCGGGGAGGCACTGAAGCTTTCTTT
CASSWGGRGGTEAFF
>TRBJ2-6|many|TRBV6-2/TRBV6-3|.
TGTGCCAGCAGTTACTCGAGGCCAATTGGGGCCAACGTCCTGACTTTC
CASSYSRPIGANVLTF
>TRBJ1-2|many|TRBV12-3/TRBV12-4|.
TGTGCCAGCAGTTTCCCCAGCTCCTCTGGCTACACCTTC
CASSFPSSSGYTF
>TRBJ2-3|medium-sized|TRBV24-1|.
TGTGCCACCAGTGACTCCTACACAGATACGCAGTATTTT
CATSDSYTDTQYF
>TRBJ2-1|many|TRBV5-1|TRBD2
TGCGCCAGCAGCTTGGCGGGGGGGGGGGCTGAGCAGTTCTTC
CASSLAGGGAEQFF
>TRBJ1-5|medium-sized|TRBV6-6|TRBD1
TGTGCCAGCAGTTACCCGACAGGGGGCACCGAATTTAGCAATCAGCCCCAGCATTTT
CASSYPTGGTEFSNQPQHF
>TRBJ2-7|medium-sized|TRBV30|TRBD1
TGTGCCTGGAGTCCGGACAGGGCAAACGAGCAGTACTTC
CAWSPDRANEQYF
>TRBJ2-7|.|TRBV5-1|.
TGCGCCAGCAGCTGGGGGCGCGAGCAGTACTTC
CASSWGREQYF
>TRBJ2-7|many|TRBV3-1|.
TGTGCCAGCAGCCTGGGACGACCCTACGAGCAGTACTTC
CASSLGRPYEQYF
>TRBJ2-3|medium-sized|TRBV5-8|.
TGTGCCAGCAGCTTGTCAGCTAGGTTGATAACAGATACGCAGTATTTT
CASSLSARLITDTQYF
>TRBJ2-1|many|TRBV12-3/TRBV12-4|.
TGTGCCAGCAGCCTACTAGTAAGTGAGCAGTTCTTC
CASSLLVSEQFF
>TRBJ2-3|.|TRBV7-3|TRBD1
TGCGCCAGCAGCTTAACAGGGGGCACAGATACGCAGTATTTT
CASSLTGGTDTQYF
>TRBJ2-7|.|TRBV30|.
TGTGCCGAGGGTCGAAGCTCCTACGAGCAGTACTTC
CAEGRSSYEQYF
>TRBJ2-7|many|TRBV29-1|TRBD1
TGCAGCGTTGAAGATAAGGACAGGGCCTACGAGCAGTACTTC
CSVEDKDRAYEQYF
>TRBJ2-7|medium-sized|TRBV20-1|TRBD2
TGCAGTGTCTCGCTGGGACTAGCGGGAGTCGAGCAGTACTTC
CSVSLGLAGVEQYF
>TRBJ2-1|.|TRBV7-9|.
TGTGCCAGCAGCAGACAGGTATCTCAGAATGAGCAGTTCTTC
CASSRQVSQNEQFF
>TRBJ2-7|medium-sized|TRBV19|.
TGTGCCAGTAGTATAGGACTCTCCTACGAGCAGTACTTC
CASSIGLSYEQYF
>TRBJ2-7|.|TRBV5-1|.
TGCGCCAGCAGCTTGGAGGGGGATCCAGCGGGAAACCCCTACGAGCAGTACTTC
CASSLEGDPAGNPYEQYF
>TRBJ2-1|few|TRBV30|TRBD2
TGTGCCTGGAGCGGACTAGCGGGCAATGAGCAGTTCTTC
CAWSGLAGNEQFF
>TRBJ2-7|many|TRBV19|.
TGTGCCACCTCAGACAGGTTCGGGTACGAGCAGTACTTC
CATSDRFGYEQYF
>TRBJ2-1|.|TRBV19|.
TGTGCCAGTAGTATAGCACAGGGAAATGAGCAGTTCTTC
CASSIAQGNEQFF
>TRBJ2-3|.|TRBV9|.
TGTGCCAGCAGCTCCCACGCAGGGGAAACAGATACGCAGTATTTT
CASSSHAGETDTQYF
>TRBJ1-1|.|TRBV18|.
TGTGCCAGCTCACCACCTTTGGGTGATGGGAATACTGAAGCTTCCTTT
CASSPPLGDGNTEASF
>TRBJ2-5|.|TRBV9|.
TGTGCCAGCAGCCATTCCGTTGAGAAGGGAGAAGAGACCCGGTACTTC
CASSHSVEKGEETRYF
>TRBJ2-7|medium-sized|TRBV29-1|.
TGCAGCGTCCTGGGGGCACGCGCCTCCTACGAGCAGTACTTC
CSVLGARASYEQYF
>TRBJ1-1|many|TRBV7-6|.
TGTGCCAGCAGCTTAGCGGGGGACATCGGAGCTTTCTTT
CASSLAGDIGAFF
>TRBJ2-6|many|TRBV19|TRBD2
TGTGCCAGTACCCAGCGGGGACGAACATCCTCACTCTCTGGGGCCAACGTCCTGACTTTC
CASTQRGRTSSLSGANVLTF
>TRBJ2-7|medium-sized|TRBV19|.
TGTGCCAGTAGTATAGTTACAGGGAAGTTCGTCGAGCAGTACTTC
CASSIVTGKFVEQYF
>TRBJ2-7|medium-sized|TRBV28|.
TGTGCCAGCACCCGCCCCCTTAGCGGATACGAGCAGTACTTC
CASTRPLSGYEQYF
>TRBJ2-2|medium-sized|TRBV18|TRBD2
TGTGCCAGCTCACCACGCAGATTCGTAGCGGGAGGAGATACCGGGGAGCTGTTTTTT
CASSPRRFVAGGDTGELFF
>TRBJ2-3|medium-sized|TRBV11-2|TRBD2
TGTGCCAGCAGCTTTAGCGGGAGCCCAGATACGCAGTATTTT
CASSFSGSPDTQYF
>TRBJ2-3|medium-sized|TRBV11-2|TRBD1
TGTGCCAGCAGCGTTTTGGGACAGGGAATAGATACGCAGTATTTT
CASSVLGQGIDTQYF
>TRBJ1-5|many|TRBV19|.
TGTGCCAGTAGTTCCTTCGGTGGCTCCAATCAGCCCCAGCATTTT
CASSSFGGSNQPQHF
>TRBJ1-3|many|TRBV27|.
TGTGCCAGCAGTTTCGTCGCCAATCGGCTGGACACCATATATTTT
CASSFVANRLDTIYF
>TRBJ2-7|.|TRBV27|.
TGTGCCAGCAGTTTAGTAGGTCCCTCCTACGAGCAGTACTTC
CASSLVGPSYEQYF
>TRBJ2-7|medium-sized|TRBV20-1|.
TGCAGTGCTCTAAATCTTCTAGTTCACTACGAGCAGTACTTC
CSALNLLVHYEQYF
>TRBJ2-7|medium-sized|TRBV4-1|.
TGCGCCAGCAGCCAAGGAAGTAATGCCTACGAGCAGTACTTC
CASSQGSNAYEQYF
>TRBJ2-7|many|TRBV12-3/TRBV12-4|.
TGTGCCAGCAGTTCGGCCTTTAGATACTCCTACGAGCAGTACTTC
CASSSAFRYSYEQYF
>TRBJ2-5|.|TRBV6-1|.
TGTGCCAGCGGTGCACAGGGAGCGATGAGCGTCTTCCAGGAGGCCCAGTACTTC
CASGAQGAMSVFQEAQYF
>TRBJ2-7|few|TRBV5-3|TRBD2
TGTGCCAGCGGCCCGGGACTAGCTCTTTACGAGCAGTACTTC
CASGPGLALYEQYF
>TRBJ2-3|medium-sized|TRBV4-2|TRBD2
TGTGCCAGAGCGGGAGTTGGGGGTGGGGATACGCAGTATTTT
CARAGVGGGDTQYF
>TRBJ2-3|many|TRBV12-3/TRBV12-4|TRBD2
TGTGCCAGCACCCCAATGACTAGCGGGAGGGCGGGGGATACGCAGTATTTT
CASTPMTSGRAGDTQYF
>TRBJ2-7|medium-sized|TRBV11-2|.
TGTGCCAGCAGTACAGAGGGGACCAGAAGGTACGAGCAGTACTTC
CASSTEGTRRYEQYF
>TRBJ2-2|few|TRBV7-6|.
TGTGCCAGCAGCTTAGTAGGGGGGAGTGGTACCGGGGAGCTGTTTTTT
CASSLVGGSGTGELFF
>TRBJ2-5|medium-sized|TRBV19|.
TGTGCCAGTAGTATATCACATCCTCCGGGAGAGACCCAGTACTTC
CASSISHPPGETQYF
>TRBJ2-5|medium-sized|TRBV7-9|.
TGTGCCAGCAGCTTAGTGGAGCCGGAAGAGACCCAGTACTTC
CASSLVEPEETQYF
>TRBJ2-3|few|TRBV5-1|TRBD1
TGCGCCAGCAGCTTCCTCCCCAGGGACAGGTCCGCAGATACGCAGTATTTT
CASSFLPRDRSADTQYF
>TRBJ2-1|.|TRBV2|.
TGTGCCAGCATCACCAGACCCGCCTGGGGCGATGAGCAGTTCTTC
CASITRPAWGDEQFF
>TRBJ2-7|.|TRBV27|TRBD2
TGTGCCAGCAGTTTATTGGTGCCTAGCGGGAGTTACGAGCAGTACTTC
CASSLLVPSGSYEQYF
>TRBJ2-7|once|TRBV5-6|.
TGTGCCAGCAGCCATACAGGGTACGAGCAGTACTTC
CASSHTGYEQYF
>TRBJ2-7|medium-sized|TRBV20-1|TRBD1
TGCAGTGCTAGAGATCAGGCAGGGGGATACGAGCAGTACTTC
CSARDQAGGYEQYF
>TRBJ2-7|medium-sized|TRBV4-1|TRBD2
TGCGCCAGCAGCCAAGTCGGAGCGGGAGGTAGCAACGAGCAGTACTTC
CASSQVGAGGSNEQYF
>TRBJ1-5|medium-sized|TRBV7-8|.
TGTGCCAGCACCTCTTGGGGGGGAGGCAATCAGCCCCAGCATTTT
CASTSWGGGNQPQHF
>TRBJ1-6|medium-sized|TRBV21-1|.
TGTGCCAGCAGCAAAGCAGGGAGCGTTTCACCCCTCCACTTT
CASSKAGSVSPLHF
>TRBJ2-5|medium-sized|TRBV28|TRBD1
TGTGCCAGCAGTTTATGGCAGCAGGGGGCTTTTGAGACCCAGTACTTC
CASSLWQQGAFETQYF
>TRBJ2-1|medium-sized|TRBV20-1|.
TGCAGTGCTCCATTCTACAATGAGCAGTTCTTC
CSAPFYNEQFF
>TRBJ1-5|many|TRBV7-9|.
TGTGCCAGCACCTCAAGCTTAGGGTCTGACGCGCGGATAGGCAATCAGCCCCAGCATTTT
CASTSSLGSDARIGNQPQHF
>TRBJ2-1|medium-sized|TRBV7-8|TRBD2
TGTGCCAGCAGCTTCTCTACCCTAGCGGGAGGGCGGTTGGAGCAGTTCTTC
CASSFSTLAGGRLEQFF
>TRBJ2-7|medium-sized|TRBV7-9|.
TGTGCCAGCAGCTTCGGCCCCTACGAGCAGTACTTC
CASSFGPYEQYF